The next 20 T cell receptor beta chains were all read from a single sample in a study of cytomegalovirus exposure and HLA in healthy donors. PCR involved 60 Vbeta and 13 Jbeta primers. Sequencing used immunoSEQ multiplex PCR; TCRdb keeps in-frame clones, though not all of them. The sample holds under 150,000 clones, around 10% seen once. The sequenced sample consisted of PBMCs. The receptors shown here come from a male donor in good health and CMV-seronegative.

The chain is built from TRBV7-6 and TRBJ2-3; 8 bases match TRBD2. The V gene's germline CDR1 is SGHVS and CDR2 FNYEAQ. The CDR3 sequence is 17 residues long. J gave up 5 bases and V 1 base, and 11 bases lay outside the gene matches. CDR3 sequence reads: CASSLEASGGTRDTQYF. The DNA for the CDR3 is TGTGCCAGCAGCTTAGAGGCCAGCGGGGGAACGAGAGATACGCAGTATTTT.

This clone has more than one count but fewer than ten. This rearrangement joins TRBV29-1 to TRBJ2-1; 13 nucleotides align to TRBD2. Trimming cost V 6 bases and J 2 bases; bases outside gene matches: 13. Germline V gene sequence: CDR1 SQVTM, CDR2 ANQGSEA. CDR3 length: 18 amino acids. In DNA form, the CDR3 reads TGCAGCGTCGAGCCGGGACTAGCGGGGACCAGCCCCTACAATGAGCAGTTCTTC. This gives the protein CSVEPGLAGTSPYNEQFF.

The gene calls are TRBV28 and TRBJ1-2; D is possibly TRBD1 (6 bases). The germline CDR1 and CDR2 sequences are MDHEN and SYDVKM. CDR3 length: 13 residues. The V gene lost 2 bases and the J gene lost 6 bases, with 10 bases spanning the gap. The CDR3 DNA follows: TGTGCCAGCAGTTTACAGGGGAGTAATGGCTACACCTTC. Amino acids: CASSLQGSNGYTF.

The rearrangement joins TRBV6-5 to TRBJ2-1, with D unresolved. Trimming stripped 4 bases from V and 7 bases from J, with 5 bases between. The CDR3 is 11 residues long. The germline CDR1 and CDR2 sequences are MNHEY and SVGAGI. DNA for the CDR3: TGTGCCAGCAGTTTCTTTAATGAGCAGTTCTTC. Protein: CASSFFNEQFF.

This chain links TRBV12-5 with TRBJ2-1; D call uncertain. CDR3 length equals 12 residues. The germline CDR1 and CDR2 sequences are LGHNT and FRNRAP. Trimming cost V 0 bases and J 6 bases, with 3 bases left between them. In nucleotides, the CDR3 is TGTGCTAGTGGTTTGGTCGGCAATGAGCAGTTCTTC. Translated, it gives CASGLVGNEQFF.

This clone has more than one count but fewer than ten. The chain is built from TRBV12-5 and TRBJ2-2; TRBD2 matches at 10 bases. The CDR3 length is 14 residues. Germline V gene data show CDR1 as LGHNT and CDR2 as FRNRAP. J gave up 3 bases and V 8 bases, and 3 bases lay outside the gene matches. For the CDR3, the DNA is TGTGCTAGTTCAGCGGGAGGGGACACCGGGGAGCTGTTTTTT. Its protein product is CASSAGGDTGELFF.

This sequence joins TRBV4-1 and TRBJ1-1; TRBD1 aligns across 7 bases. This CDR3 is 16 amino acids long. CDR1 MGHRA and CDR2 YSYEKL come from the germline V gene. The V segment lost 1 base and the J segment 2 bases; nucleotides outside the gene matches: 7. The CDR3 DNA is TGCGCCAGCAGCCAAGGGAGACAGGGAACAAACACTGAAGCTTTCTTT. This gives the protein CASSQGRQGTNTEAFF.

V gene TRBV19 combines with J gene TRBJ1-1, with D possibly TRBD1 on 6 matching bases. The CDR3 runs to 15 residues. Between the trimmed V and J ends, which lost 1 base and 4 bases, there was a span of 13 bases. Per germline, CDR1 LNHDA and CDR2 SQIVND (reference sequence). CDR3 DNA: TGTGCCAGTAGTATAGTTGAAGGCAGGGGCACTGAAGCTTTCTTT. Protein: CASSIVEGRGTEAFF. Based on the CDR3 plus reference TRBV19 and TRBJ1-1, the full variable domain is DGGITQSPKYLFRKEGQNVTLSCEQNLNHDAMYWYRQDPGQGLRLIYYSQIVNDFQKGDIAEGYSVSREKKESFPLTVTSAQKNPTAFYLCASSIVEGRGTEAFFGQGTRLTVV.

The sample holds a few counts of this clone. The CDR3 is CASSGTLAGGDEQYF. The CDR3 DNA reads as TGTGCCAGCAGCGGAACCCTAGCGGGAGGAGACGAGCAGTACTTC. V and J are TRBV9 and TRBJ2-7; 11 positions match TRBD2. The CDR3 has 15 residues. V lost 3 bases, J lost 5 bases, and 7 bases stayed unmatched. Germline CDR1 and CDR2: SGDLS and YYNGEE.

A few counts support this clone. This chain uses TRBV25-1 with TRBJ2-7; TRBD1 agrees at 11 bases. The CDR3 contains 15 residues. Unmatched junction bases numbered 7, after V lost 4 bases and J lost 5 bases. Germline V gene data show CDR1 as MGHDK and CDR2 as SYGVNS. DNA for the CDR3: TGTGCCAGCAGTGCGGACAGGGGGCCCTGGAACGAGCAGTACTTC. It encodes CASSADRGPWNEQYF.

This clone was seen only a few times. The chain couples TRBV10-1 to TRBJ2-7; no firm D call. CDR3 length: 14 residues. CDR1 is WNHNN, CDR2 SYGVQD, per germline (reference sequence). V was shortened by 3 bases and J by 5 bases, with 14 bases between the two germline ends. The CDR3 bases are TGCGCCAGCAGTGATCTAGGCCTCTCACACGAGCAGTACTTC. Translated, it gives CASSDLGLSHEQYF.

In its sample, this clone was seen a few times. CDR3 residues: CASHSGANVLTF. In nucleotides, the CDR3 is TGTGCCAGCCACTCTGGGGCCAACGTCCTGACTTTC. This chain joins TRBV28 and TRBJ2-6; D is unresolved. This CDR3 region has 12 residues. CDR1 and CDR2 (germline): MDHEN, SYDVKM. V was pared by 8 bases and J by 0 bases, with 2 bases between. The entire variable domain, with the rest obtained from reference TRBV28 and TRBJ2-6, is as follows: DVKVTQSSRYLVKRTGEKVFLECVQDMDHENMFWYRQDPGLGLRLIYFSYDVKMKEKGDIPEGYSVSREKKERFSLILESASTNQTSMYLCASHSGANVLTFGAGSRLTVL.

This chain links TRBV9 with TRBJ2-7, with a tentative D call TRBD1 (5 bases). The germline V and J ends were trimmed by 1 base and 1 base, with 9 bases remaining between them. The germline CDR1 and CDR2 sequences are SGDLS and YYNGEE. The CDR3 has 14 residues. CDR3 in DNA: TGTGCCAGCAGCGTACGAGACAGTTCCTACGAGCAGTACTTC. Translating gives CASSVRDSSYEQYF.

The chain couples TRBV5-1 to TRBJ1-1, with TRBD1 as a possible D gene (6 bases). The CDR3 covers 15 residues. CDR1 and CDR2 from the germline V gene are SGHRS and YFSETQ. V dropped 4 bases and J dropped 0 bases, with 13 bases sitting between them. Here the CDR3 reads CASSPDSSMNTEAFF. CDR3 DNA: TGCGCCAGCAGCCCGGACAGTTCAATGAACACTGAAGCTTTCTTT.

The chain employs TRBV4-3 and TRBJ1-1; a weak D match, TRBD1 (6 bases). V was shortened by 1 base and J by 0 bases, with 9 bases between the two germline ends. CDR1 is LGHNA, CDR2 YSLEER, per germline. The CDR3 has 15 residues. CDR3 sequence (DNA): TGCGCCAGCAGCCAAGGAACAGGGCTGAACACTGAAGCTTTCTTT. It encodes CASSQGTGLNTEAFF.

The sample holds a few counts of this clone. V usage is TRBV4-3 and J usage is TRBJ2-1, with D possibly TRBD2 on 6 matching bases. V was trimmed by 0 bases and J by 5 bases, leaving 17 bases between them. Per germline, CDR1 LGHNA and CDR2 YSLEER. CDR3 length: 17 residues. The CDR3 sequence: CASSQEAAGWGDNEQFF. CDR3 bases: TGCGCCAGCAGCCAAGAAGCGGCAGGGTGGGGGGACAATGAGCAGTTCTTC.

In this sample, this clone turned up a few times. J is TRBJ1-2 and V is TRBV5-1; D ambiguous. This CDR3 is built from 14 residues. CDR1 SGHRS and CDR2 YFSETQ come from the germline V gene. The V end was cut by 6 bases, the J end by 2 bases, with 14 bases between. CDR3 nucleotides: TGCGCCAGCACCCCGGGAGGTGTCAACTATGGCTACACCTTC. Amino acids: CASTPGGVNYGYTF.

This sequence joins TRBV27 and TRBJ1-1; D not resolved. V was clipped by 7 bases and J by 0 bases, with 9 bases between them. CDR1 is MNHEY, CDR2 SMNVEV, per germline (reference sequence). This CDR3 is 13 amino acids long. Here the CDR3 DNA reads TGTGCCAGCACCGACAACATGAACACTGAAGCTTTCTTT. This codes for CASTDNMNTEAFF.

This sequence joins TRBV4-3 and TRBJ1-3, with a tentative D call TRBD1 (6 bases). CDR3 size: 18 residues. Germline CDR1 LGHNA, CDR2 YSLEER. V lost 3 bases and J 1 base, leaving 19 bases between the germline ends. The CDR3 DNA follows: TGCGCCAGCAGCCATTATGTACTGGACAGCGGTTCTGGAAACACCATATATTTT. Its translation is CASSHYVLDSGSGNTIYF.

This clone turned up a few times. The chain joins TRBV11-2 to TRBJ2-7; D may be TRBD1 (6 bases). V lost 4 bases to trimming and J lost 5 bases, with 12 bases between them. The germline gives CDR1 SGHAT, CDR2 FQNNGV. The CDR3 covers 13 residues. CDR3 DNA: TGTGCCAGCAGCTCACACAGGGCGGACGAGCAGTACTTC. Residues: CASSSHRADEQYF.